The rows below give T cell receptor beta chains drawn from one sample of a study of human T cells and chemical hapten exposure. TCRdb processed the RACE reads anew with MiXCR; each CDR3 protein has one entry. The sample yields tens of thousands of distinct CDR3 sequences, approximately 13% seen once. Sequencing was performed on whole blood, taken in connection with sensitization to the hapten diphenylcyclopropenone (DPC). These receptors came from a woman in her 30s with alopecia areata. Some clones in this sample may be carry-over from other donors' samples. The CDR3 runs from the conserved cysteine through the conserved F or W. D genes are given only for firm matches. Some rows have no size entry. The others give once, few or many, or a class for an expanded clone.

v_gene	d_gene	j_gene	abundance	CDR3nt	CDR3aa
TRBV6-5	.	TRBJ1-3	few	TGTGCCAGCAGCAACTTTGGCCCGGAAACTGGAAACACCATATATTTT	CASSNFGPETGNTIYF
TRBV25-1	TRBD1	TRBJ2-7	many	TGTGCCAGCAGCACACGACAGGGTACCCCCGGCTACGAGCAGTACTTC	CASSTRQGTPGYEQYF
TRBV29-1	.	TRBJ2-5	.	TGCAGCGTTGGTGGCGGGGCAGAGCAAGAGACCCAGTACTTC	CSVGGGAEQETQYF
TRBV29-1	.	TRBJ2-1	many	TGCAGCGTTGAGATGGGGAGTAGCCTAGATGAGCAGTTCTTC	CSVEMGSSLDEQFF
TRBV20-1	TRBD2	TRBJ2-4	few	TGCAGTGCTAGAGAGGCGTCGCGGGGGATAAACATTCAGTACTTC	CSAREASRGINIQYF
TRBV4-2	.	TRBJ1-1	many	TGTGCCAGCAGCCAACCCGAGGGGGTTGGCACTGAAGCTTTCTTT	CASSQPEGVGTEAFF
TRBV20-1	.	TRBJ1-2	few	TGCAGTGCTAGAGATCACCAGGGGCGCTTAAAAAAGGACTATGGCTACACCTTC	CSARDHQGRLKKDYGYTF
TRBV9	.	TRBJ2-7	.	TGTGCCAGCAGCGTAGTTGAAGGAGACCACGAGCAGTACTTC	CASSVVEGDHEQYF
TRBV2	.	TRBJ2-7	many	TGTGCCAGCAGTAACCCGGACCACTCCCCTCACCGTTCTACCTTC	CASSNPDHSPHRSTF
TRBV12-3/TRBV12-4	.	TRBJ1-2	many	TGTGCCAGCCGCCGGGGGGCTAACTATGGCTACACCTTC	CASRRGANYGYTF
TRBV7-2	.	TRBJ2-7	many	TGTGCCAGCAGCTTGAGCGATACCTACGAGCAGTACTTC	CASSLSDTYEQYF
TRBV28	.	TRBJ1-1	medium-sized	TGTGCCAGCAGTTTCGGCGGAAACACTGAAGCTTTCTTT	CASSFGGNTEAFF
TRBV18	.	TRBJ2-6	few	TGTGCCAGCTCACCACAGGGCAGGGCCCCACCTAGCTCTGGGGCCAACGTCCTGACTTTC	CASSPQGRAPPSSGANVLTF
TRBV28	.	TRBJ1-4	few	TGTGCCAGCGGGGGAGAGGGTCTGGGTGAAAAACTGTTTTTT	CASGGEGLGEKLFF
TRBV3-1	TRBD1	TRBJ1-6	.	TGTGCCAGCAGCCAAGACCGTACGACAGGGGACCCATATTGGGTTTCACCCCTCCACTTT	CASSQDRTTGDPYWVSPLHF
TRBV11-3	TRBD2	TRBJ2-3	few	TGTGCCAGCAGCTTAGAAGGGAGCGGGAGGCAGTATTTT	CASSLEGSGRQYF
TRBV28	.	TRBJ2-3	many	TGTGCCAGCAGTTTAAGTAGGGACTCTTACACAGATACGCAGTATTTT	CASSLSRDSYTDTQYF
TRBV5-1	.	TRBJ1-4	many	TGCGCCAGCAGTAACGGGGATCACTCAACTAATGAAAAACTGTTTTTT	CASSNGDHSTNEKLFF
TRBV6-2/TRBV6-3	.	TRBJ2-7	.	TGTGCCAGCAGTTACACCGACTTGGGCAGAAGGACCTACGAGCAGTACTTC	CASSYTDLGRRTYEQYF
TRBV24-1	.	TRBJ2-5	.	TGTGCCACCAGTGATAGAGCAGGGAGTCAAGAGACCCAGTACTTC	CATSDRAGSQETQYF
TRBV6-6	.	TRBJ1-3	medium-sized	TGTGCCAGCAGTTACCCAGGGGACTCTGGAAACACCATATATTTT	CASSYPGDSGNTIYF
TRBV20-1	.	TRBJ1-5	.	TGCAGTGCTAGATCACAGGGAGGCCAGCCCCAGCATTTT	CSARSQGGQPQHF
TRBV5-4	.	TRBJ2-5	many	TGTGCCAGCAGCCGAGACAGTGAGACCCAGTACTTC	CASSRDSETQYF
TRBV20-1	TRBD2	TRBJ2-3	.	TGCAGTGCTAGAAAAGTAGCGGGGAACACAGATACGCAGTATTTT	CSARKVAGNTDTQYF
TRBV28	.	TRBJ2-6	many	TGTGCCAGCAGAGTCCGGGACTCCACCTCTGGGGCCAACGTCCTGACTTTC	CASRVRDSTSGANVLTF
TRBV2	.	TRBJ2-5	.	TGTGCCAGCAATAAAAACCGCCAAGAGACCCAGTACTTC	CASNKNRQETQYF
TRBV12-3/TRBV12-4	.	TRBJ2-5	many	TGTGCCAGCAGAGGAGACCAAGAGACCCAGTACTTC	CASRGDQETQYF
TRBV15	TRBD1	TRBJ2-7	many	TGTGCCACCAGCCGGGACAGGGGTACCGGGCAGTACTTC	CATSRDRGTGQYF
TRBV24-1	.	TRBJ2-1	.	TGTGCCACCAGTGATTTCGGTCGGAGAGAGCAGTTCTTC	CATSDFGRREQFF
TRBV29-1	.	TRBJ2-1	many	TGCAGCGTGGTGGGCGCCCCTGAGCAGTTCTTC	CSVVGAPEQFF
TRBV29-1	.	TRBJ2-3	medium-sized	TGCAGCGTTGGAGTCTCTGGGGCAGATACGCAGTATTTT	CSVGVSGADTQYF
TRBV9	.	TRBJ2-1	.	TGTGCCAGCTCCCGGGGCAATGAGCAGTTCTTC	CASSRGNEQFF
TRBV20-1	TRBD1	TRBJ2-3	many	TGCAGTGCTAGAATAGGACAGGGGTTCACAGATACGCAGTATTTT	CSARIGQGFTDTQYF
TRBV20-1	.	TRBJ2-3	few	TGCAGTGCTGGTAGCGGAACCGACCGCACAGATACGCAGTATTTT	CSAGSGTDRTDTQYF
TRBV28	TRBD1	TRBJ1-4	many	TGTGCCAGCAGGCCGACAGGGCGGACGGAAAAACTGTTTTTT	CASRPTGRTEKLFF
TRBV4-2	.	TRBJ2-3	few	TGTGCCAGCAGCCAAGATCTCGGGAGGGGGCCAGATACGCAGTATTTT	CASSQDLGRGPDTQYF